These 14 T cell receptor beta chains were all obtained from the same sample, sequenced in a study of tumor-infiltrating lymphocytes in primary liver carcinoma. Without any cell sorting, roughly 20-30 mg of bulk tissue yielded co-extracted RNA and DNA. TCR beta cDNA was made from roughly 500 ng total RNA with a constant-region primer. ARM-PCR was slightly modified, and three nested multiplex PCR rounds with it gave rise to the TCR beta libraries. A C-beta reverse primer and TRBV1-TRBV30 forward primers served in each of the first two PCR rounds, at about 9 cycles apiece. MiXCR, applied by TCRdb to the multiplex PCR reads, yields one record per CDR3 protein. The sample lists roughly 190,000 distinct CDR3 sequences, approximately 86% occurring once. The sample was tumor tissue from primary liver carcinoma. These receptor sequences come from a man in his forties or fifties with primary liver carcinoma and hepatitis B virus infection.

Points on this clonotype: The junction differs from germline at one of its ends, possibly a read error. The J gene is TRBJ2-7, the V gene TRBV6-2 or TRBV6-3, with D perhaps assigned TRBD1 or TRBD2 (5 bases each). The CDR3 is 16 amino acids. In germline, CDR1 is MNHEY, CDR2 SVGEGT. The CDR3 region is CACSSFRGGHPYEQYF. The CDR3 DNA is TGTGCCTGCAGTTCCTTCCGAGGAGGACATCCCTACGAGCAGTATTTC.

As for this clonotype: The conserved phenylalanine or tryptophan is not found at the CDR3 terminus, so this likely reflects a read error. The chain links TRBV29-1 to TRBJ2-5; D is uncertain. Trimming pared 1 base from V and 10 bases from J, leaving 16 bases between. CDR3 length: 13 residues. From germline, CDR1 is SQVTM and CDR2 ANQGSEA. The CDR3 bases are TGCAGCGTTGAAGCCTCGGTACAAGAGGTCCAGTACTTA. Amino acid sequence: CSVEASVQEVQYL.

This clonotype was detected once. At one boundary the junction diverges from the germline segment, which might be a read error. CDR3 loop: CAINFQGPLDNGQFF. In DNA form, the CDR3 reads TGTGCCATCAACTTCCAGGGACCGCTGGACAATGGGCAGTTCTTC. The gene calls are TRBV11-1 and TRBJ2-1; D tentatively reads TRBD1 or TRBD2 (5 bases each). Germline CDR1 is SGHAT and CDR2 is FQDESV (reference sequence). The CDR3 length is 15 residues. Based on the CDR3 plus reference TRBV11-1 and TRBJ2-1, the full variable domain is EAEVAQSPRYKITEKSQAVAFWCDPISGHATLYWYRQILGQGPELLVQFQDESVVDDSQLPKDRFSAERLKGVDSTLKIQPAELGDSAMYLCAINFQGPLDNGQFFGPGTRLTVL.

To note about this clonotype: The junction differs from germline at one of its ends, possibly a read error. The V and J genes are TRBV29-1 and TRBJ2-3; D is unresolved. The CDR3 sequence is 11 residues long. Germline lookup yields CDR1 SQVTM and CDR2 ANQGSEA. The CDR3 region is CSVAGPAMQNF. For the CDR3, the DNA is TGCAGCGTTGCCGGGCCCGCAATGCAGAATTTT.

Worth noting for this clonotype: This CDR3 fails to terminate in the conserved phenylalanine or tryptophan, so it likely reflects a read error. The limits of the CDR3 on the DNA are not certain, so only TCRdb's listed CDR3 is given. The chain carries TRBV11-1 and TRBJ2-4; the table assigns TRBD2, which was not confirmed against the DNA. Termini included, the CDR3 measures 17 amino acids. Per germline, CDR1 SGHAT and CDR2 FQDESV (reference sequence). CDR3 protein: CVSSFPGTSGTKNIQYV.

V gene TRBV11-1 combines with J gene TRBJ2-4; 8 nucleotides match TRBD2. J was trimmed by 2 bases and V by 9 bases; bases with no gene match: 15. Germline assignment: CDR1 SGHAT and CDR2 FQDESV (reference sequence). This CDR3 comprises 17 residues. The CDR3 coding sequence is TGTGCCAGTAACTTGCCCGGGATTAGCGGGACCAAAAACATTCAGTACTTC. It yields the protein CASNLPGISGTKNIQYF.

V and J are TRBV29-1 and TRBJ2-3; 8 positions match TRBD2. This CDR3 is 13 amino acids long. Germline values: CDR1 SQVTM, CDR2 ANQGSEA. The CDR3 reads CRGAGASILTQYF. CDR3 nucleotides: TGCAGGGGAGCGGGAGCGTCCATCCTAACGCAGTATTTT.

On this clonotype itself: Compared with germline, one end of the junction differs, possibly owing to a read error. V usage is TRBV2 and J usage is TRBJ2-2, with D possibly matching TRBD2 (6 bases). The CDR3 runs to 15 residues. Per germline, CDR1 SNHLY and CDR2 FYNNEI. Here the CDR3 reads CTSSDKGTGVSELFF. CDR3 in DNA: TGTACCAGCAGTGATAAGGGGACGGGAGTTTCGGAGCTGTTTTTT.

In this sample, this clonotype turned up once. Given the absence of the conserved phenylalanine or tryptophan at the CDR3 end, a read error is likely. The chain couples TRBV7-8 to TRBJ2-1; 8 nucleotides agree with TRBD2. Germline CDR1 and CDR2: SGHVS and FQNEAQ. This CDR3 comprises 17 residues. The CDR3 nucleotides read TGTGTCAGCAGCTTAGGGACTAGGGTTAATCGTGTAAATGAGCAGTTCCTC. As protein: CVSSLGTRVNRVNEQFL.

The table lists this clonotype with many counts. The chain couples TRBV29-1 to TRBJ2-1, with 8 bases identical to TRBD2. Trimming took 2 bases from V and 6 from J; bases not matched to a gene: 9. The CDR3 covers 15 residues. The germline V gene encodes CDR1 SQVTM and CDR2 ANQGSEA. The CDR3 DNA sequence: TGCAGCGTTGAACCTCCGCGGGAGGTCCGCAATGAGCAGTTCTTC. As protein: CSVEPPREVRNEQFF.

Points on this clonotype: Mismatch with germline at one junction end may stem from a read error. This sequence joins TRBV4-2 and TRBJ1-2, with D unclear. The length of the CDR3 is 16 residues. CDR1 and CDR2 (germline): LGHNA, YNFKEQ. In nucleotides, the CDR3 is TGTGCCAGCAGCCAAGGTGTCGGCGCCCTTCTCTATGGCTACGCCTTC. Translating gives CASSQGVGALLYGYAF.

Remarks on this clonotype: A much larger clonotype is one base distant, so this may be a read error. V gene TRBV30 combines with J gene TRBJ2-3, with a tentative D call TRBD2 (5 bases). This CDR3 spans 14 amino acids. Germline V CDR1 and CDR2: GTSNPN, SVGIG (reference sequence). The CDR3 spells CGRGGPSSTDTQYF. CDR3 sequence (DNA): TGTGGCCGAGGCGGGCCCAGTAGCACAGATACGCAGTATTTT. Combining the CDR3 with reference TRBV30 and TRBJ2-3 gives the whole variable domain SQTIHQWPATLVQPVGSPLSLECTVEGTSNPNLYWYRQAAGRGLQLLFYSVGIGQISSEVPQNLSASRPQDRQFILSSKKLLLSDSGFYLCGRGGPSSTDTQYFGPGTRLTVL.

This clonotype has ten or more counts. This sequence joins TRBV30 and TRBJ2-3, with D possibly matching TRBD2 (6 bases). CDR3 length: 14 amino acids. Germline V gene lookup returns CDR1 GTSNPN and CDR2 SVGIG (reference sequence). Trimming stripped 2 bases from V and 4 bases from J, with 13 bases between. The CDR3: CAWSPWEAPDTQYF. CDR3 in DNA: TGTGCCTGGAGTCCCTGGGAGGCCCCAGATACGCAGTATTTT.

Worth noting for this clonotype: Possible read error: a much larger clone is one base away. This chain joins TRBV28 and TRBJ2-3; no firm D call. The CDR3 runs 15 residues. Germline V gives CDR1 MDHEN, CDR2 SYDVKM. Trimming took off 7 bases at V and 2 bases at J, with 16 bases between the two ends. The CDR3 DNA is TGTGCCAGCACCCCCCTGGCGGTCCACACAGATACGCAGTATTTT. Its translation: CASTPLAVHTDTQYF.